This is a list of T cell receptor beta chains from one sample in a study of cytomegalovirus exposure and HLA in healthy donors. Assay used: immunoSEQ multiplex PCR; TCRdb lists only in-frame clones, some missing. Among about 120,000 clones listed, approximately 80% were seen once. Material for sequencing was PBMCs. These TCRs come from a female donor in good health and CMV-seronegative. Both conserved end residues are part of each CDR3. A D gene is named only where the DNA matches it firmly. For some rows the clone size is stated as once, few or many, or as a class when expanded; others skip it.

cdr3_aa: CASSIGLAGELFF
cdr3_nt: TGCGCCAGCAGCATTGGACTAGCCGGGGAGCTGTTTTTT
v_call: TRBV5-1
j_call: TRBJ2-2
d_call: TRBD2
clone_size: NA

cdr3_aa: CASSVVTGDGETQYF
cdr3_nt: TGTGCCAGCAGCGTAGTCACAGGGGACGGTGAGACCCAGTACTTC
v_call: TRBV9
j_call: TRBJ2-5
d_call: TRBD1
clone_size: NA

cdr3_aa: CSVEGQSYEQYF
cdr3_nt: TGCAGCGTCGAGGGACAGTCCTACGAGCAGTACTTC
v_call: TRBV29-1
j_call: TRBJ2-7
d_call: TRBD1
clone_size: NA

cdr3_aa: CASSGSGGYNEQFF
cdr3_nt: TGTGCCAGCAGCGGCTCGGGGGGTTACAATGAGCAGTTCTTC
v_call: TRBV9
j_call: TRBJ2-1
d_call: TRBD2
clone_size: NA

cdr3_aa: CASSETRGPSYEQYF
cdr3_nt: TGTGCCAGCTCGGAGACGAGGGGGCCCTCCTACGAGCAGTACTTC
v_call: TRBV2
j_call: TRBJ2-7
d_call: TRBD1
clone_size: NA

cdr3_aa: CASSRPGVALMNTEAFF
cdr3_nt: TGTGCCAGCAGCCGGCCGGGGGTAGCCCTCATGAACACTGAAGCTTTCTTT
v_call: TRBV14
j_call: TRBJ1-1
d_call: NA
clone_size: NA

cdr3_aa: CASSPAGTGAEAFF
cdr3_nt: TGTGCCAGCAGCCCAGCGGGGACAGGCGCTGAAGCTTTCTTT
v_call: TRBV7-6
j_call: TRBJ1-1
d_call: TRBD1
clone_size: NA

cdr3_aa: CSATLQETQYF
cdr3_nt: TGCAGTGCTACTCTGCAAGAGACCCAGTACTTC
v_call: TRBV20-1
j_call: TRBJ2-5
d_call: NA
clone_size: once

cdr3_aa: CASAYRGDTEAFF
cdr3_nt: TGTGCCAGCGCCTACAGGGGAGACACTGAAGCTTTCTTT
v_call: TRBV6-5
j_call: TRBJ1-1
d_call: TRBD1
clone_size: NA

cdr3_aa: CASSGEAGDTQYF
cdr3_nt: TGTGCCAGCAGCGGGGAGGCGGGAGATACGCAGTATTTT
v_call: TRBV5-4
j_call: TRBJ2-3
d_call: NA
clone_size: NA